The 20 T cell receptor beta chains reported below all come from one sample, sequenced in a study of shared clonotypes between healthy human individuals. Profiled with immunoSEQ multiplex PCR; TCRdb holds only in-frame clones, not every one. The repertoire consists of about 2 million clones, with about 94% occurring once and the leading ten covering 1.2%. CD45RO-negative CD8 cells positively selected for CCR7 made up the naive population, which excluded terminally differentiated effector memory CD45RA+ cells. The source material was naive CD8+ T cells sorted from blood. Receptors were obtained from a man aged 18 to 30 in good health.

The count of this clone is one. V gene TRBV27 combines with J gene TRBJ2-1, with 11 bases aligning to TRBD2. Germline trimming cut 6 bases from V and 4 bases from J; bases unmatched to any gene: 11. Germline CDR1 MNHEY, CDR2 SMNVEV (reference sequence). The CDR3 contains 17 residues. CDR3 loop: CASSLPGLAGLYNEQFF. CDR3 coding DNA: TGTGCCAGCAGCCTACCCGGACTAGCGGGCTTATACAATGAGCAGTTCTTC.

The chain employs TRBV30 and TRBJ1-2; D may be TRBD1 (5 bases). Per the germline V gene, CDR1 is GTSNPN and CDR2 is SVGIG (reference sequence). Trimming shortened V by 0 bases and J by 1 base, and 18 bases separated the two germline ends. The CDR3 extends over 17 amino acids. CDR3 residues: CAWSVYGSTALNYGYTF. The CDR3 coding sequence is TGTGCCTGGAGTGTATATGGGTCGACAGCCCTTAACTATGGCTACACCTTC.

The rearrangement links TRBV27 to TRBJ1-5; TRBD1 matches at 8 bases. CDR3 length: 13 residues. Germline CDR1 reads MNHEY; CDR2 reads SMNVEV (reference sequence). Trimming at V came to 8 bases and at J to 2 bases, leaving 2 bases not matched to a gene. The chain's CDR3 is CASAGGGNQPQHF. In nucleotides, the CDR3 is TGTGCCAGCGCAGGGGGCGGCAATCAGCCCCAGCATTTT.

This chain connects TRBV7-9 to TRBJ1-5; TRBD1 matches at 8 bases. V lost 5 bases to trimming and J lost 5 bases; unmatched junction nucleotides: 8. Germline V gene sequence: CDR1 SEHNR, CDR2 FQNEAQ (reference sequence). The CDR3 contains 15 residues. CDR3 in DNA: TGTGCCAGCAGCCCAGGGACAGGATCTGATCAGCCCCAGCATTTT. The encoded protein is CASSPGTGSDQPQHF.

The genes are TRBV27 and TRBJ2-2; 9 bases fit TRBD1. Per the germline V gene, CDR1 is MNHEY and CDR2 is SMNVEV (reference sequence). This CDR3 is 15 amino acids long. Trimming took 1 base from V and 6 from J; bases not matched to a gene: 3. DNA for the CDR3: TGTGCCAGCAGTTTATTACAGGGGGCTGCCGGGGAGCTGTTTTTT. It encodes CASSLLQGAAGELFF.

J is TRBJ1-2 and V is TRBV27; 8 nucleotides align to TRBD1. The CDR3 runs 15 residues. Per germline, CDR1 MNHEY and CDR2 SMNVEV (reference sequence). With V trimmed by 6 bases and J by 5 bases, 11 bases remained unmatched. The CDR3 bases are TGTGCCAGCAGATCCGGGACAGGACCGATTTATGGCTACACCTTC. The encoded protein is CASRSGTGPIYGYTF.

This clone has only one observation. V and J are TRBV27 and TRBJ2-2; TRBD2 might be the D (6 bases). V dropped 8 bases and J dropped 5 bases, with 15 bases sitting between them. CDR3 size: 14 residues. In germline, CDR1 is MNHEY, CDR2 SMNVEV (reference sequence). CDR3 amino acids: CASSWAGRTGELFF. The CDR3 region has the DNA TGTGCCAGCTCCTGGGCCGGGAGAACCGGGGAGCTGTTTTTT.

This rearrangement joins TRBV11-1 to TRBJ1-2; a possible D gene is TRBD1 (5 bases). V was pared by 3 bases and J by 8 bases, with 13 bases between. The germline V gene encodes CDR1 SGHAT and CDR2 FQDESV (reference sequence). The CDR3 runs 13 residues. CDR3 sequence: CASSLGRERGYTF. In DNA, the CDR3 is TGTGCCAGCAGCTTGGGCAGGGAGCGAGGCTACACCTTC.

This clone came up a few times. Other DNA variants within this sample encode the same CDR3. The chain joins TRBV27 to TRBJ1-5; D possibly corresponds to TRBD1 (5 bases). With 0 bases removed from V and 5 bases from J, the gap between germline ends came to 5 bases. CDR1 is MNHEY and CDR2 is SMNVEV in the germline V gene (reference sequence). CDR3 size: 13 residues. CDR3 protein: CASSLSGDQPQHF. The CDR3 coding sequence is TGTGCCAGCAGTTTATCAGGGGATCAGCCCCAGCATTTT.

The chain joins TRBV5-1 to TRBJ1-4, with 12 bases aligning to TRBD1. The CDR3 contains 17 residues. V lost 0 bases, J lost 3 bases, and 3 bases stayed unmatched. Germline V lookup: CDR1 SGHRS, CDR2 YFSETQ. For the CDR3, the DNA is TGCGCCAGCAGCTTGGTGGGGACAGGGGGCGCTAATGAAAAACTGTTTTTT. It translates to CASSLVGTGGANEKLFF.

The genes are TRBV13 and TRBJ1-5; 8 bases fit TRBD1. This CDR3 has 14 amino acids. The ends lost 5 bases at V and 6 bases at J; junction bases unmatched: 6. Germline CDR1 PRHDT, CDR2 FYEKMQ (reference sequence). The CDR3 sequence: CASSPDRGGQPQHF. Written as DNA, the CDR3 is TGTGCCAGCAGCCCCGACAGGGGAGGTCAGCCCCAGCATTTT.

V is TRBV6-5 and J is TRBJ2-4; 7 nucleotides agree with TRBD1. The CDR3 totals 14 residues. CDR1 is MNHEY, CDR2 SVGAGI, per germline. V gave up 6 bases and J gave up 5 bases; unmatched junction bases: 7. CDR3 DNA sequence: TGTGCCAGCAGCCTAGACAGGGACCAAAACATTCAGTACTTC. This gives the protein CASSLDRDQNIQYF.

This rearrangement joins TRBV5-4 to TRBJ2-3; 9 bases line up with TRBD1. CDR1 is SGHNT, CDR2 YYREEE, per germline (reference sequence). This CDR3 region has 15 residues. Trimming cost V 4 bases and J 3 bases; bases outside gene matches: 6. In DNA, the CDR3 is TGTGCCAGCAGCCGGGGACAGGGAGGGACAGATACGCAGTATTTT. Translated, it gives CASSRGQGGTDTQYF.

This clone has only one observation. The sample contains more than one DNA sequence encoding this CDR3. V usage is TRBV7-9 and J usage is TRBJ2-3; D gene uncertain. The V end was cut by 1 base, the J end by 4 bases, with 6 bases between. Germline V gene data show CDR1 as SEHNR and CDR2 as FQNEAQ (reference sequence). CDR3 length: 13 amino acids. The CDR3 region is CASSLGSPDTQYF. The DNA of the CDR3 is TGTGCCAGCAGCTTAGGGTCCCCAGATACGCAGTATTTT.

This chain connects TRBV9 to TRBJ1-3, with a possible D match to TRBD1 (6 bases). Germline V CDR1 and CDR2: SGDLS, YYNGEE. CDR3 size: 18 residues. The V end lost 0 bases, the J end lost 7 bases, and 23 bases lay between the germline ends. The CDR3 region is CASSVGPGDIRFGNTIYF. CDR3 DNA: TGTGCCAGCAGCGTAGGACCCGGGGACATTCGGTTTGGGAACACCATATATTTT.

A single count supports this clone. The chain employs TRBV7-9 and TRBJ2-5; D unclear. CDR1 and CDR2 (germline): SEHNR, FQNEAQ (reference sequence). The CDR3 has 15 amino acids. Trimming stripped 5 bases from V and 1 base from J, with 14 bases between. Written as DNA, the CDR3 is TGTGCCAGCAGCCCGGGCCAGGAGCTCCAAGAGACCCAGTACTTC. This sequence encodes CASSPGQELQETQYF.

The rearrangement links TRBV28 to TRBJ2-7, with 7 bases fitting TRBD1. The CDR3 consists of 15 residues. V lost 7 bases and J lost 6; bases outside the gene matches: 15. Looked up from germline, CDR1 is MDHEN and CDR2 is SYDVKM. This CDR3 is CASNLQGVSPTEQYF. The CDR3, as DNA: TGTGCCAGCAATCTCCAGGGGGTGAGCCCCACCGAGCAGTACTTC.

The chain recombines TRBV6-6 with TRBJ2-7; TRBD1 agrees at 8 bases. With V trimmed by 6 bases and J by 3 bases, 7 bases remained unmatched. From germline, CDR1 is MNHNY and CDR2 SVGAGI (reference sequence). This CDR3 has 14 residues. The CDR3 region is CASSLIDRGYEQYF. CDR3 nucleotides: TGTGCCAGCAGCCTCATCGACAGGGGCTACGAGCAGTACTTC.

This chain's CDR3 is CASSFSTAGPTYEQYF. The CDR3 DNA is TGTGCCAGCAGTTTTTCGACAGCAGGGCCGACCTACGAGCAGTACTTC. This chain joins TRBV28 and TRBJ2-7; possibly TRBD1 for D (5 bases). The CDR3 extends over 16 amino acids. V lost 3 bases and J 2 bases, leaving 17 bases between the germline ends. The germline V gene has CDR1 MDHEN and CDR2 SYDVKM.

With regard to this clone: This sample includes further DNA sequences coding for the same CDR3. In DNA form, the CDR3 reads TGTGCCAGCAGCTTAGGTGGGGGGAACACTGAAGCTTTCTTT. It codes for CASSLGGGNTEAFF. The rearrangement uses TRBV11-2 and TRBJ1-1, with a weak D call TRBD1 (5 bases). This CDR3 comprises 14 residues. Germline CDR1 reads SGHAT; CDR2 reads FQNNGV. Between the trimmed V and J ends, which lost 1 base and 1 base, there was a span of 7 bases.